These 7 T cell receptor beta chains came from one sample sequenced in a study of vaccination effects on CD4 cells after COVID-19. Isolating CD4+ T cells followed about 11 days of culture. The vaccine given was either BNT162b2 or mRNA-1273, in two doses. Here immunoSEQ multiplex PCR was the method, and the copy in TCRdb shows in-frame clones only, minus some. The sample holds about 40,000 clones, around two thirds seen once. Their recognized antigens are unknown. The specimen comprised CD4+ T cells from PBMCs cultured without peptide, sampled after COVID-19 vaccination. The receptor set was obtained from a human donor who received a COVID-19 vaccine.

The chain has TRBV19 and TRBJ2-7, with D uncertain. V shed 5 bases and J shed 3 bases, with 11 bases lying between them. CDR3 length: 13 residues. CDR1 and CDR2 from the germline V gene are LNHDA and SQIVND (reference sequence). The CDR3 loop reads CASSQRNNYEQYF. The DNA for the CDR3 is TGTGCCAGTAGTCAGAGAAATAACTACGAGCAGTACTTC.

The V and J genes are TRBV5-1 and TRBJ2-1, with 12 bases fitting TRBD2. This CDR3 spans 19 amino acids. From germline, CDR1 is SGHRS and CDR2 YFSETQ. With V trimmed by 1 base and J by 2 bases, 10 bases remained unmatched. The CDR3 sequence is CASSLLPVLAGGTYNEQFF. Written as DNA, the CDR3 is TGCGCCAGCAGCTTGCTTCCAGTACTAGCGGGAGGAACCTACAATGAGCAGTTCTTC.

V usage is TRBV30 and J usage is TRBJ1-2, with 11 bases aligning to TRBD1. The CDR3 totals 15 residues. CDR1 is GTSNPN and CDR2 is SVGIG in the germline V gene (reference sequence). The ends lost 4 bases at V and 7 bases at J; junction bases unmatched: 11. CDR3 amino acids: CAWIRLIGTGGGYTF. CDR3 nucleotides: TGTGCCTGGATACGATTGATTGGGACAGGGGGTGGCTACACCTTC.

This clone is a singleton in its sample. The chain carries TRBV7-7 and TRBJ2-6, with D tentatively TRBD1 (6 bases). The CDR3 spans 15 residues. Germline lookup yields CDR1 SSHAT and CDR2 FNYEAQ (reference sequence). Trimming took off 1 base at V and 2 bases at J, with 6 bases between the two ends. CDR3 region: CASSLGGPGANVLTF. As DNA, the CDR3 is TGTGCCAGCAGCTTAGGGGGGCCTGGGGCCAACGTCCTGACTTTC.

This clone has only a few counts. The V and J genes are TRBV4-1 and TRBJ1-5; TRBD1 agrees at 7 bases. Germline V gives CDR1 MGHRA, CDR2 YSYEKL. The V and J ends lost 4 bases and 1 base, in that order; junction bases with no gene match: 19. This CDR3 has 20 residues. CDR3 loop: CASSPGLLQGGARSNQPQHF. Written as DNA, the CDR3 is TGCGCCAGCAGCCCAGGGCTACTCCAGGGGGGGGCGCGGAGCAATCAGCCCCAGCATTTT.

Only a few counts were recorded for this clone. The CDR3 DNA reads as TGCGCCAGCAGTGACCAGAACACTGAAGCTTTCTTT. Protein: CASSDQNTEAFF. The genes are TRBV10-1 and TRBJ1-1; D is uncertain. CDR3 length: 12 residues. V was shortened by 3 bases and J by 1 base, with 3 bases between the two germline ends. CDR1 is WNHNN, CDR2 SYGVQD, per germline (reference sequence).

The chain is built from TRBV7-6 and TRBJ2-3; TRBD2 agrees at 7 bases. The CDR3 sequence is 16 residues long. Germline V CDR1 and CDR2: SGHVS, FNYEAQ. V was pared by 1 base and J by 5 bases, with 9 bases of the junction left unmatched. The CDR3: CASSLGRGNTGDTQYF. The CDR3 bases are TGTGCCAGCAGCTTAGGGCGGGGGAATACGGGAGATACGCAGTATTTT.